This TCR beta chain was observed in a study of blood T cells in healthy people across ages. The V and J ends lost 5 bases and 0 bases respectively, with 13 bases between them. CDR3 length: 16 amino acids. Germline-derived CDR1 and CDR2 are MGHRA and YSYEKL. A sample-barcoded 5' primer and a J-beta primer mix were used in a second PCR of roughly 7 to 12 cycles. TCRdb passed the 5' RACE reads through MiXCR, listing each CDR3 protein once. The sample has 600,000 to 800,000 distinct CDR3 sequences; over 20% are singletons. There are a few counts of this clonotype. V is TRBV4-1 and J is TRBJ1-4; no definite D call. Sequencing was performed on blood. The clonotype was recovered from a man aged 65-85 years in good health. CDR3 amino acids: CASSSIRGTTNEKLFF. The DNA for the CDR3 is TGCGCCAGCAGCTCCATACGGGGTACAACTAATGAAAAACTGTTTTTT.